This T cell receptor beta chain was documented in a study of T cell responses to AZD1222 COVID-19 vaccine. Study-wide results and limits: The donors showed a predominance of white British ancestry and of females, with possible underestimation of clonal diversity.

Germline lookup yields CDR1 LGHDT and CDR2 YNNKEL (reference sequence). Deletions cut 2 bases from V and 4 bases from J, with 21 bases between. CDR3 length: 18 residues. As for this clone: Its cognate antigen is unknown.

Using immunoSEQ multiplex PCR, the repertoire was profiled, and TCRdb retains in-frame clones only, with some absent. The sample records 65,000 to 90,000 clones, less than 90% being singletons. Sequencing used peripheral blood, obtained on day 0 of AZD1222 vaccination. The chain is built from TRBV3-1 (or the pseudogene TRBV3-2) and TRBJ2-1, with D perhaps TRBD2 (6 bases). This receptor was identified in an adult in good health. The CDR3 loop is CASSQNNRGFRPYNEQFF. CDR3 nucleotides: TGTGCCAGCAGCCAAAATAACCGGGGGTTTCGTCCTTACAATGAGCAGTTCTTC.